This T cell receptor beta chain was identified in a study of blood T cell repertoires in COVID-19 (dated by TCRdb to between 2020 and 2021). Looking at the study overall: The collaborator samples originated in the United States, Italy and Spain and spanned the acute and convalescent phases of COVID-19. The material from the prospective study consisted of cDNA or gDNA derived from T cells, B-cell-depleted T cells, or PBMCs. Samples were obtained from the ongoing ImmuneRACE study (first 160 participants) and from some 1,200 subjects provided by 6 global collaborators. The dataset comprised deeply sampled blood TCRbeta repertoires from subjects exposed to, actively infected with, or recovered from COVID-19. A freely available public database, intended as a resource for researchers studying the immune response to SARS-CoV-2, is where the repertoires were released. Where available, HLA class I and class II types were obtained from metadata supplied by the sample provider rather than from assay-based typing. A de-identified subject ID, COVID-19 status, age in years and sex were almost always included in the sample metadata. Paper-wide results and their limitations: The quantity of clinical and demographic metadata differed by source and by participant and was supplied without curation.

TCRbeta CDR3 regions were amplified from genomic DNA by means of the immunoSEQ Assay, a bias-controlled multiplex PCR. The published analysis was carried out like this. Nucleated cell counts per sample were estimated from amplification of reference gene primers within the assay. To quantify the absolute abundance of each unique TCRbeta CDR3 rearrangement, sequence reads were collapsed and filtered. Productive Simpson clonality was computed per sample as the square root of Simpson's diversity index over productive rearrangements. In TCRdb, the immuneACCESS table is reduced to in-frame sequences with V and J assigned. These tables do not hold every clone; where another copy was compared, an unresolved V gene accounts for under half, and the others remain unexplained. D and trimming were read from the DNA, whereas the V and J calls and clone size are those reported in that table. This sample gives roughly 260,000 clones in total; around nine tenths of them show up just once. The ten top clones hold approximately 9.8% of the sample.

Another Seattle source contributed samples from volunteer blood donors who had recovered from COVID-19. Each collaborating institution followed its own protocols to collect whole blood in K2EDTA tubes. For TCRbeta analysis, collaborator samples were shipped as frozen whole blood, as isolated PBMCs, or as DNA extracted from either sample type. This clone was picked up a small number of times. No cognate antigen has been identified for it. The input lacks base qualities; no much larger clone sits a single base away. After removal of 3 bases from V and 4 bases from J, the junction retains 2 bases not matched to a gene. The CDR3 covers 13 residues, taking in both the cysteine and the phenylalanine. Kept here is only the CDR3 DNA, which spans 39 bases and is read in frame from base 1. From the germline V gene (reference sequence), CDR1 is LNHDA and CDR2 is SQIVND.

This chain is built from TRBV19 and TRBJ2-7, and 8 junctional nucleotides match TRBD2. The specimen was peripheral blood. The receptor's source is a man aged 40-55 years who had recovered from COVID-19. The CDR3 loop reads CASSISGRYEQYF. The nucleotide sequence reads TGTGCCAGTAGTATCAGCGGGAGATACGAGCAGTACTTC.